These 2 T cell receptor beta chains originate from one sample sequenced in a study of cytomegalovirus exposure and HLA in healthy donors. PCR amplification relied on 60 Vbeta primers (plus 13 Jbeta primers). Libraries were prepared by immunoSEQ multiplex PCR; TCRdb keeps only in-frame clonotypes and omits some of them. In total, the table holds about 70,000 clones. Sequencing used PBMCs. These receptor sequences come from a female donor in good health and CMV-seropositive.

The chain is built from TRBV7-2 and TRBJ2-5; tentative D call: TRBD2 (5 bases). Trimming cost V 2 bases and J 5 bases, with 18 bases left between them. The germline V gene encodes CDR1 SGHTA and CDR2 FQGNSA. The CDR3 runs 16 residues. Here the CDR3 reads CASSLSSPQRRETQYF. CDR3 nucleotides: TGTGCCAGCAGCTTATCGTCCCCCCAAAGGAGGGAGACCCAGTACTTC.

The CDR3 region is CASSLDPASGELFF. CDR3 nucleotide sequence: TGTGCCAGCAGCTTAGATCCGGCTAGCGGGGAGCTGTTTTTT. J is TRBJ2-2 and V is TRBV11-3; no clear D gene. This CDR3 contains 14 residues. V dropped 0 bases and J dropped 7 bases, with 9 bases sitting between them. Germline loops: CDR1 SGHNT, CDR2 YENEEA.